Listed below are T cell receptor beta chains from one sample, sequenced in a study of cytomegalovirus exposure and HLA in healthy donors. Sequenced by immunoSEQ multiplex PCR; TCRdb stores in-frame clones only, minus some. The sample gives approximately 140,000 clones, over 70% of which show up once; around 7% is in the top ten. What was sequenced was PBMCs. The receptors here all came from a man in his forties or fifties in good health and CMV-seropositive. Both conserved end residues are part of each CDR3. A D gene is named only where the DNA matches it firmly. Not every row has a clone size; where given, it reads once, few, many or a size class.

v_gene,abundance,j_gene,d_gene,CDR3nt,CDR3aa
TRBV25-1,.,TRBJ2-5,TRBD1,TGTGCCAGCAGTGCCTCCCCCAGGGGGGAGACCCAGTACTTC,CASSASPRGETQYF
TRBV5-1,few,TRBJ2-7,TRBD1,TGCGCCAGCAGCGCTGGGACAGGGCTCTACGAGCAGTACTTC,CASSAGTGLYEQYF
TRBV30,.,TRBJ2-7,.,TGTGCCTGGAGTGTAATAGACTTATCCTACGAGCAGTACTTC,CAWSVIDLSYEQYF
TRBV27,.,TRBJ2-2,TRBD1,TGTGCCAGCAGTTTCGGGACAGGGGGCCGAAGGAACACCGGGGAGCTGTTTTTT,CASSFGTGGRRNTGELFF
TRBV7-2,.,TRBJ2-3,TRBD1,TGTGCCAGCAGAGGACAGGTCCGAACAGATACGCAGTATTTT,CASRGQVRTDTQYF
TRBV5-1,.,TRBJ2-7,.,TGCGCCAGCAGCTTGGCCGGGGGAGGTAGCGGTGTCTACGAGCAGTACTTC,CASSLAGGGSGVYEQYF
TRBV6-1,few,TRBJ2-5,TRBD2,TGTGCCAGCAGTGAACGTAGGACTAGCCGAGGGTTAGGAGAGACCCAGTACTTC,CASSERRTSRGLGETQYF
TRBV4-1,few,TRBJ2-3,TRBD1,TGCGCCAGCAGTCCCCGACAGGGAGGCACAGATACGCAGTATTTT,CASSPRQGGTDTQYF
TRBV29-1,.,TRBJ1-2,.,TGCAGCGTTGACAGGGGTCCCTATGGCTACACCTTC,CSVDRGPYGYTF
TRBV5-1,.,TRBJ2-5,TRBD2,TGCGCCAGCAGCGCCGGACTAGCGGGTCAAGAGACCCAGTACTTC,CASSAGLAGQETQYF
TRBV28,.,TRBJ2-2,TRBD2,TGTGCCAGCAGTTTCACTAGCGGTATCGGGGAGCTGTTTTTT,CASSFTSGIGELFF
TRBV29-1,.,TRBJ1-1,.,TGCAGCGTCCGGAACACTGAAGCTTTCTTT,CSVRNTEAFF
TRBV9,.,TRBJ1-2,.,TGTGCCAGCACCCCTAGCGGGTTGGGAGGCTACACCTTC,CASTPSGLGGYTF
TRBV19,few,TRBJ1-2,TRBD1,TGTGCCAGTAGTATCTCTCCGGGACAGGGATCCGGTGGCTACACCTTC,CASSISPGQGSGGYTF
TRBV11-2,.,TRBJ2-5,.,TGTGCCAGCAGTCGTGGTCAATGGGGGCAAGGGGGAGAGACCCAGTACTTC,CASSRGQWGQGGETQYF
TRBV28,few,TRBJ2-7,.,TGTGCCAGCAGCCTTGCAGGGTATAAGCAGTACTTC,CASSLAGYKQYF
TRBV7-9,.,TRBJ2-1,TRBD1,TGTGCCAGCAGCTTGCGACAGGGGTTGGACAATGAGCAGTTCTTC,CASSLRQGLDNEQFF
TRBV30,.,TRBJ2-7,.,TGTGCCTGGAGAAAAGGGAGTTACGAGCAGTACTTC,CAWRKGSYEQYF
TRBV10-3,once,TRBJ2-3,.,TGTGCCATCAGGCAGGGGATTTCCACAGATACGCAGTATTTT,CAIRQGISTDTQYF
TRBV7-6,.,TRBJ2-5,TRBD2,TGTGCCAGCAGCTCCCGACTAGCGGGGGGCGCGTTAGAGACCCAGTACTTC,CASSSRLAGGALETQYF
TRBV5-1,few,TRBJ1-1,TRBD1,TGCGCCAGCAGCTTCTCCACAGGGGGGGACACTGAAGCTTTCTTT,CASSFSTGGDTEAFF
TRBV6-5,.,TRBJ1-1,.,TGTGCCAGCAGTTACTCGATTAGCTCTGAAGCTTTCTTT,CASSYSISSEAFF
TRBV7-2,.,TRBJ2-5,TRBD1,TGTGCCAGCAGCCAACTCTCCACAGGGGGAGTTCAAGAGACCCAGTACTTC,CASSQLSTGGVQETQYF
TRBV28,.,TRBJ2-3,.,TGTGCCAGCAGTGAATCCCAGGGTGGCACAGATACGCAGTATTTT,CASSESQGGTDTQYF
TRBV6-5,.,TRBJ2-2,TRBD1,TGTGCCAGCAGTTACCGGGACAGGGAAGCCGGGGAGCTGTTTTTT,CASSYRDREAGELFF
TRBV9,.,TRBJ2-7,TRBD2,TGTGCCAGCAGCGTAGGAACTAGCGGGAGAAGGTACGAGCAGTACTTC,CASSVGTSGRRYEQYF
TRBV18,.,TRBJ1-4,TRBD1,TGTGCCAGCTCTTCCAGGGGGCAAAGTGAAAAACTGTTTTTT,CASSSRGQSEKLFF
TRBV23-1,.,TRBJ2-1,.,TGCGCCAGCAGTCAATGTAATAGCTCCTACAATGAGCAGTTCTTC,CASSQCNSSYNEQFF